This T cell receptor beta chain was sequenced during a study of T cell clonality in common variable immunodeficiency. TCRdb keeps only in-frame clones here, not all; method: immunoSEQ multiplex PCR. Singletons are absent from the sample, which has about 7,100 clones. Findings and caveats of the study: Common variable immunodeficiency TCR beta sequences reportedly had fewer deletions and N-nucleotide insertions.

This clone showed up just a few times. Its specificity is unknown. This TCR was sampled from a human donor with common variable immunodeficiency. Source material: peripheral blood mononuclear cells.

The chain's CDR3 is CASSTGGAVRYTF. The CDR3 bases that were read are TGTGCCAGTAGTACCGGAGGGGCGGTTCGG. The J gene is TRBJ1-2, the V gene TRBV19, with a tentative D call TRBD1 (5 bases). The read stops 3 residues short of the end of the CDR3; the missing end is completed from the germline J gene. The CDR3 totals 13 residues. The germline V gene has CDR1 LNHDA and CDR2 SQIVND (reference sequence).